Below are 27 T cell receptor beta chains sequenced from a single sample in a study of cytomegalovirus exposure and HLA in healthy donors. The data were produced by immunoSEQ multiplex PCR, yet TCRdb's version contains in-frame clones alone and is incomplete. The sample holds around 70,000 clones, 94% seen once. Sample: PBMCs. Every receptor here comes from a man aged 18 to 35 in good health and CMV-seropositive.

This clone was detected only once. The rearrangement links TRBV11-2 to TRBJ2-3; TRBD2 matches 12 bases. V lost 4 bases, J lost 7 bases, and 6 bases stayed unmatched. The CDR3 extends over 15 amino acids. CDR1 and CDR2 (germline): SGHAT, FQNNGV. This chain's CDR3 is CASSSLAGGRNTQYF. In DNA form, the CDR3 reads TGTGCCAGCAGCTCTCTAGCGGGAGGGCGAAATACGCAGTATTTT.

The rearrangement uses TRBV6-6 and TRBJ2-7, with D hard to call. This CDR3 has 14 residues. Germline assignment: CDR1 MNHNY and CDR2 SVGAGI (reference sequence). V lost 6 bases and J 2 bases, leaving 14 bases between the germline ends. The CDR3 DNA reads as TGTGCCAGCAGCCCCGCCCATGGCACCTACGAGCAGTACTTC. Protein sequence: CASSPAHGTYEQYF.

The genes are TRBV5-1 and TRBJ2-7; the match to TRBD1 covers 9 bases. Trimming removed 4 bases from V and 3 bases from J; junction bases left unmatched: 8. The CDR3 totals 15 residues. Looked up from germline, CDR1 is SGHRS and CDR2 is YFSETQ. CDR3 amino acids: CASSTTGGDIYEQYF. CDR3 bases: TGCGCCAGCAGCACGACAGGGGGTGACATCTACGAGCAGTACTTC.

The V and J genes are TRBV6-5 and TRBJ1-1; TRBD1 matches 10 bases. Germline CDR1 and CDR2: MNHEY and SVGAGI. The CDR3 has 15 residues. Trimming removed 3 bases from V and 5 bases from J; junction bases left unmatched: 6. The CDR3 DNA sequence: TGTGCCAGCAGTTATGGGACAGGGGACGGGACTGAAGCTTTCTTT. Amino acid sequence: CASSYGTGDGTEAFF.

The chain employs TRBV30 and TRBJ2-3; 10 bases match TRBD1. CDR1 is GTSNPN, CDR2 SVGIG, per germline (reference sequence). Germline trimming cut 1 base from V and 3 bases from J; bases unmatched to any gene: 4. The CDR3 spans 15 residues. This CDR3 is CAWSDDRGQTDTQYF. DNA of the CDR3: TGTGCCTGGAGTGACGACAGGGGGCAAACAGATACGCAGTATTTT.

This chain uses TRBV30 with TRBJ2-3; possible D gene TRBD1, 5 bases. Looked up from germline, CDR1 is GTSNPN and CDR2 is SVGIG (reference sequence). Trimming left V 4 bases short and J 6 bases short, with 8 bases between. The length of the CDR3 is 11 residues. CDR3 sequence reads: CAWIQGDTQYF. The DNA of the CDR3 is TGTGCCTGGATTCAGGGCGATACGCAGTATTTT.

The chain combines TRBV4-2 with TRBJ2-6; D unclear. The CDR3 sequence is 15 residues long. Per germline, CDR1 LGHNA and CDR2 YNFKEQ. The V end was cut by 0 bases, the J end by 2 bases, with 5 bases between. CDR3 bases: TGTGCCAGCAGCCAAGATGGCCCTGGGGCCAACGTCCTGACTTTC. Its protein product is CASSQDGPGANVLTF.

V is TRBV19 and J is TRBJ1-1; no clear D. Germline V gene data show CDR1 as LNHDA and CDR2 as SQIVND (reference sequence). Trimming stripped 5 bases from V and 1 base from J, with 11 bases between. The CDR3 is 14 amino acids. CDR3 in amino acids: CASSPGGRNTEAFF. CDR3 nucleotides: TGTGCCAGTAGTCCCGGCGGGCGGAACACTGAAGCTTTCTTT.

The V call is TRBV19, the J call TRBJ1-1; D ambiguous. The CDR3 has 11 residues. V shed 3 bases and J shed 7 bases, with 6 bases lying between them. The germline gives CDR1 LNHDA, CDR2 SQIVND (reference sequence). DNA of the CDR3: TGTGCCAGTAGTATTTCATTTGAAGCTTTCTTT. This translates into CASSISFEAFF.

The chain couples TRBV6-6 to TRBJ2-3, with D tentatively TRBD1 (6 bases). V lost 2 bases and J lost 5, with 11 bases in between. CDR1 MNHNY and CDR2 SVGAGI come from the germline V gene (reference sequence). The CDR3 is made up of 14 amino acids. CDR3 sequence (DNA): TGTGCCAGCAGTTACCTGGGGGCCGAAGATACGCAGTATTTT. Its translation is CASSYLGAEDTQYF.

The CDR3 nucleotides read TGCGCCAGCAGCTTGGGAGGGCCGGGGATGGATACGCAGTATTTT. It specifies CASSLGGPGMDTQYF. This sequence joins TRBV5-1 and TRBJ2-3, with D possibly TRBD2 on 5 matching bases. The ends were cut back, 0 bases at V and 6 bases at J, with 14 bases in the middle. In germline, CDR1 is SGHRS, CDR2 YFSETQ. The CDR3 consists of 15 residues.

The chain links TRBV27 to TRBJ2-4, with 7 bases matching TRBD1. Per germline, CDR1 MNHEY and CDR2 SMNVEV (reference sequence). This CDR3 spans 16 amino acids. Trimming took 2 bases from V and 4 from J; bases not matched to a gene: 8. CDR3 in amino acids: CASSLVPGGEKNIQYF. The CDR3 region has the DNA TGTGCCAGCAGTTTAGTGCCAGGGGGTGAAAAAAACATTCAGTACTTC.

The gene calls are TRBV15 and TRBJ1-2; TRBD1 matches at 10 bases. Germline V gives CDR1 LNHNV, CDR2 YYDKDF (reference sequence). J lost 4 bases, V lost 3 bases, and 2 bases had no gene match. CDR3 length: 14 residues. In DNA, the CDR3 is TGTGCCACCAGCAGGGACAGGGGGTTCTATGGCTACACCTTC. Its protein is CATSRDRGFYGYTF.

This chain joins TRBV27 and TRBJ2-7; 7 bases map to TRBD1. V lost 5 bases to trimming and J lost 4 bases; unmatched junction nucleotides: 11. Per the germline V gene, CDR1 is MNHEY and CDR2 is SMNVEV (reference sequence). The CDR3 has 15 residues. The DNA for the CDR3 is TGTGCCAGCAGTAACTCCGGGACAGCCGCTTACGAGCAGTACTTC. Translation: CASSNSGTAAYEQYF.

The V gene is TRBV6-4, the J gene TRBJ2-7; the D gene is possibly TRBD2 (7 bases). Trimming shortened V by 1 base and J by 9 bases, and 13 bases separated the two germline ends. Germline loops: CDR1 MRHNA, CDR2 SNTAGT. The CDR3 sequence is 13 residues long. The CDR3 DNA is TGTGCCAGCAGTGACTTTGGGGGGGCAGGGCAGTACTTC. It yields the protein CASSDFGGAGQYF.

The rearrangement joins TRBV28 to TRBJ2-6; TRBD1 matches 7 bases. Losses at the gene ends were 8 bases for V and 1 base for J; bases not matched to a gene: 2. CDR1 and CDR2 (germline): MDHEN, SYDVKM. The CDR3 length is 14 residues. The CDR3, as DNA: TGTGCCAGCGAGGACAGGTCTGGGGCCAACGTCCTGACTTTC. Its translation: CASEDRSGANVLTF.

The genes are TRBV28 and TRBJ1-4; TRBD1 aligns across 7 bases. V shed 4 bases and J 5 bases; nucleotides not matched to a gene: 7. CDR3 size: 15 residues. Germline lookup yields CDR1 MDHEN and CDR2 SYDVKM. The CDR3 spells CASSSTGQLNEKLFF. The CDR3 nucleotides read TGTGCCAGCAGTTCAACGGGACAGTTAAATGAAAAACTGTTTTTT.

Within the sample, this clone is medium-sized. The genes are TRBV5-1 and TRBJ1-1, with TRBD1 matching over 8 bases. The V gene's germline CDR1 is SGHRS and CDR2 YFSETQ. This CDR3 contains 13 residues. V dropped 3 bases and J dropped 5; count of bases not matched to a gene: 3. CDR3 in DNA: TGCGCCAGCAGCTACGGACAGGGTACTGAAGCTTTCTTT. It codes for CASSYGQGTEAFF.

The chain has TRBV2 and TRBJ1-5; D call uncertain. The V and J ends lost 7 bases and 4 bases respectively, with 14 bases between them. The CDR3 has 14 residues. CDR1 SNHLY and CDR2 FYNNEI come from the germline V gene. The CDR3 here is CASTLDTGNQPQHF. The DNA of the CDR3 is TGTGCCAGCACCTTAGACACGGGGAATCAGCCCCAGCATTTT.

The rearrangement joins TRBV28 to TRBJ2-5, with TRBD1 identical over 7 bases. V shed 6 bases and J 5 bases; nucleotides not matched to a gene: 9. Germline V gene sequence: CDR1 MDHEN, CDR2 SYDVKM. CDR3 length: 14 residues. This CDR3 is CASRWTGPRETQYF. Here the CDR3 DNA reads TGTGCCAGCAGATGGACAGGCCCAAGGGAGACCCAGTACTTC. Full variable domain (missing parts from reference TRBV28 and TRBJ2-5): DVKVTQSSRYLVKRTGEKVFLECVQDMDHENMFWYRQDPGLGLRLIYFSYDVKMKEKGDIPEGYSVSREKKERFSLILESASTNQTSMYLCASRWTGPRETQYFGPGTRLLVL.

This clone came up once. The chain is built from TRBV4-1 and TRBJ2-7, with D hard to call. Per germline, CDR1 MGHRA and CDR2 YSYEKL. V lost 1 base, J lost 0 bases, and 4 bases lay in between. This CDR3 has 13 residues. CDR3 sequence (DNA): TGCGCCAGCAGCCAAGGGCCCTCCTACGAGCAGTACTTC. This gives the protein CASSQGPSYEQYF.

The chain carries TRBV4-2 and TRBJ1-4; no clear D. CDR1 is LGHNA and CDR2 is YNFKEQ in the germline V gene. Between the trimmed V and J ends, which lost 1 base and 7 bases, there was a span of 7 bases. The CDR3 spans 13 residues. CDR3 DNA sequence: TGTGCCAGCAGCCAAGGGGAGAGTGAAAAACTGTTTTTT. Translated: CASSQGESEKLFF.

The chain uses TRBV21-1 and TRBJ2-3; TRBD2, the table's D call, lacks a check against the DNA. TRBV21-1 is given as a pseudogene. The CDR3 totals 17 residues. In DNA form, the CDR3 reads TGTGCCAGCAGCAACTCCCTCGGCGGGAGGGCCATAGATACGCAGTATTTT. This codes for CASSNSLGGRAIDTQYF.

The chain joins TRBV5-1 to TRBJ2-3; the D gene is possibly TRBD2 (6 bases). Trimming removed 3 bases at V and 2 bases at J, with 13 bases between. Per germline, CDR1 SGHRS and CDR2 YFSETQ. The CDR3 extends over 15 amino acids. CDR3 sequence reads: CASSSTGSTTDTQYF. The DNA of the CDR3 is TGCGCCAGCAGCTCAACCGGGAGCACCACAGATACGCAGTATTTT.

V and J are TRBV6-6 and TRBJ2-7, with D possibly matching TRBD1 (6 bases). The CDR3 spans 14 residues. From germline, CDR1 is MNHNY and CDR2 SVGAGI (reference sequence). V gave up 0 bases and J gave up 5 bases, with 11 bases separating them. The CDR3 bases are TGTGCCAGCAGTTACTCAAGGGGGTCAGACGAGCAGTACTTC. This translates into CASSYSRGSDEQYF.

The chain uses TRBV6-5 and TRBJ2-1; D remains unclear. Germline V lookup: CDR1 MNHEY, CDR2 SVGAGI. Between the trimmed V and J ends, which lost 2 bases and 10 bases, there was a span of 12 bases. The CDR3 loop spans 13 amino acids. DNA of the CDR3: TGTGCCAGCAGTTACGGCTCGCTCAGGGAGCAGTTCTTC. It is translated as CASSYGSLREQFF.

The genes are TRBV6-6 and TRBJ1-4; 7 bases agree with TRBD1. V was clipped by 5 bases and J by 8 bases; unmatched bases: 2. CDR1 is MNHNY and CDR2 is SVGAGI in the germline V gene (reference sequence). The CDR3 loop spans 12 amino acids. The CDR3 bases are TGTGCCAGCAGTGGGACAGTCGAAAAACTGTTTTTT. Translated: CASSGTVEKLFF.